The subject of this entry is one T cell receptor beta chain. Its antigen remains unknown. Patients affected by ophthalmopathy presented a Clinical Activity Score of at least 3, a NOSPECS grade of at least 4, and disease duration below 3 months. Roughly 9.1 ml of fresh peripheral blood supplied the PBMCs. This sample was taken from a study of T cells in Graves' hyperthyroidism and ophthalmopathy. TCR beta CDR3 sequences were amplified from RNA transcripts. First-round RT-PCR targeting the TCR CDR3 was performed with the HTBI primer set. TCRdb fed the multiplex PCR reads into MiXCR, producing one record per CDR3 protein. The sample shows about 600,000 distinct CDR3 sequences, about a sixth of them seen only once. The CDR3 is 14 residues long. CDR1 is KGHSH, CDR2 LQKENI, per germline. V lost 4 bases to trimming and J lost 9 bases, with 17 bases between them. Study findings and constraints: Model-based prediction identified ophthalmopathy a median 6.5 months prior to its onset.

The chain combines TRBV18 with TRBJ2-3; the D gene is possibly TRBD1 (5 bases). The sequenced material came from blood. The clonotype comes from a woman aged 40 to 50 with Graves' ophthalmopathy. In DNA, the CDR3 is TGTGCCAGCTCACAGGGGTTTAGCACAAGAACGCAGTATTTT. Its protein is CASSQGFSTRTQYF.